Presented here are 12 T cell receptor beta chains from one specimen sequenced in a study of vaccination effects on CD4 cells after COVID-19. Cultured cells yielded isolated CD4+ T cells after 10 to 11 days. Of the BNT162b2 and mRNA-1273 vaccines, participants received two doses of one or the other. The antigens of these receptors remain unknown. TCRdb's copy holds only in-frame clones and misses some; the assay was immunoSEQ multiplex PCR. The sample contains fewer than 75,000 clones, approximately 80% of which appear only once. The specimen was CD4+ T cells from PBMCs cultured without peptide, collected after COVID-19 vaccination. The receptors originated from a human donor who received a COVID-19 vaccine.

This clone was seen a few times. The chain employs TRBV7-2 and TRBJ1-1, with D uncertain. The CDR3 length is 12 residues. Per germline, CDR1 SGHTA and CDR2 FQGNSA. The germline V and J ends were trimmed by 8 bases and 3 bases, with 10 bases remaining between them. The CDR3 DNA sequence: TGTGCCAGCTGTGGGGATTACACTGAAGCTTTCTTT. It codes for CASCGDYTEAFF. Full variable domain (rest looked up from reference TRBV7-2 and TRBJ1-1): GAGVSQSPSNKVTEKGKDVELRCDPISGHTALYWYRQSLGQGLEFLIYFQGNSAPDKSGLPSDRFSAERTGGSVSTLTIQRTQQEDSAVYLCASCGDYTEAFFGQGTRLTVV.

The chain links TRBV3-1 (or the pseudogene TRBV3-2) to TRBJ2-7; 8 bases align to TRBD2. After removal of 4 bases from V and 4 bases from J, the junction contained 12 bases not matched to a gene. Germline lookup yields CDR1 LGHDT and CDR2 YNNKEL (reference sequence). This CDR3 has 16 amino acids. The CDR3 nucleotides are TGTGCCAGCAGCCGGACCACGGGGGGGCTTCAGTACGAGCAGTACTTC. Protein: CASSRTTGGLQYEQYF.

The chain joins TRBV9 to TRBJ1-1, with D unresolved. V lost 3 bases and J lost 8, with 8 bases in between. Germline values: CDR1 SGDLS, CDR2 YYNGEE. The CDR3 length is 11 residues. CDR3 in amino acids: CASSGEVEAFF. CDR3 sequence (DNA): TGTGCCAGCAGCGGAGAAGTGGAAGCTTTCTTT.

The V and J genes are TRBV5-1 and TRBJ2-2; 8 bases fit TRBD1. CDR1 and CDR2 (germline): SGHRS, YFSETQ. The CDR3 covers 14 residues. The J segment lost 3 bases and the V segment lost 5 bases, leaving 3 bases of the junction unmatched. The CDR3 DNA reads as TGCGCCAGCAGGAACAGGGGGGACACCGGGGAGCTGTTTTTT. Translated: CASRNRGDTGELFF.

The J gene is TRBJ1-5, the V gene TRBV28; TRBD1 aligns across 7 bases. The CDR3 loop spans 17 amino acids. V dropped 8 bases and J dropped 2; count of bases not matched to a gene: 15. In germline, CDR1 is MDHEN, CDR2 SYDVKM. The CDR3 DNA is TGTGCCAGCTTACCCCGACAGGGATTTGGGGGCAATCAGCCCCAGCATTTT. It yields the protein CASLPRQGFGGNQPQHF. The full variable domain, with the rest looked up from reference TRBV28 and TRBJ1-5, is DVKVTQSSRYLVKRTGEKVFLECVQDMDHENMFWYRQDPGLGLRLIYFSYDVKMKEKGDIPEGYSVSREKKERFSLILESASTNQTSMYLCASLPRQGFGGNQPQHFGDGTRLSIL.

The CDR3, as DNA: TGTGCCACCAGCAGAGATAATAAGGAGGCAGGGAAGTATTTT. This encodes CATSRDNKEAGKYF. This chain joins TRBV15 and TRBJ2-3, with D perhaps given as TRBD1 or TRBD2 (5 bases each). V lost 0 bases, J lost 13 bases, and 17 bases lay in between. The CDR3 totals 14 residues. CDR1 is LNHNV and CDR2 is YYDKDF in the germline V gene (reference sequence). The full variable domain, completed using reference TRBV15 and TRBJ2-3, is DAMVIQNPRYQVTQFGKPVTLSCSQTLNHNVMYWYQQKSSQAPKLLFHYYDKDFNNEADTPDNFQSRRPNTSFCFLDIRSPGLGDTAMYLCATSRDNKEAGKYFGPGTRLTVL.

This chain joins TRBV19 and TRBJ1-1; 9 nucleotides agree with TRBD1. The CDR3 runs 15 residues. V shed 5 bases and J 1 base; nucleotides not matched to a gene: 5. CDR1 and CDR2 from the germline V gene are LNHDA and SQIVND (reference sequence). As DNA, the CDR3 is TGTGCCAGTAGTTGGCCGGGACAGGGGAACACTGAAGCTTTCTTT. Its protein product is CASSWPGQGNTEAFF.

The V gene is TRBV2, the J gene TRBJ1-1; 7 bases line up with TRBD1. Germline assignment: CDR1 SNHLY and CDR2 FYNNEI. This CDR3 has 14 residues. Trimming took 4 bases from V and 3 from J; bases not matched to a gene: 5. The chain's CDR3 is CASSGTGLDTEAFF. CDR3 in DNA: TGTGCCAGCAGTGGGACAGGATTGGACACTGAAGCTTTCTTT. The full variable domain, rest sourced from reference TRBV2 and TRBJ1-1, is EPEVTQTPSHQVTQMGQEVILRCVPISNHLYFYWYRQILGQKVEFLVSFYNNEISEKSEIFDDQFSVERPDGSNFTLKIRSTKLEDSAMYFCASSGTGLDTEAFFGQGTRLTVV.

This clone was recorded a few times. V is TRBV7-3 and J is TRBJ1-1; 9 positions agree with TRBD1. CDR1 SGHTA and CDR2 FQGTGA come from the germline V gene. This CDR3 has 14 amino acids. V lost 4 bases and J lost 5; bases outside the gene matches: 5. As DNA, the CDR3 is TGTGCCAGCAGCTCACAGGGGGCGAATACTGAAGCTTTCTTT. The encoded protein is CASSSQGANTEAFF.

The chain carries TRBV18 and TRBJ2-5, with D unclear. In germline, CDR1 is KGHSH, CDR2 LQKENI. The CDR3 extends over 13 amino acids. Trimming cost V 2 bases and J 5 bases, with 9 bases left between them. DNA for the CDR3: TGTGCCAGCTCACCAGGGGTTTCGGAGACCCAGTACTTC. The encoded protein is CASSPGVSETQYF.

CDR3 amino acids: CASSPLGGSINTGELFF. CDR3 nucleotide sequence: TGTGCCAGCAGCCCCCTTGGTGGCAGTATCAACACCGGGGAGCTGTTTTTT. The chain links TRBV7-9 to TRBJ2-2, with no clear D. From germline, CDR1 is SEHNR and CDR2 FQNEAQ (reference sequence). Trimming shortened V by 5 bases and J by 2 bases, and 18 bases separated the two germline ends. The CDR3 is 17 residues long.

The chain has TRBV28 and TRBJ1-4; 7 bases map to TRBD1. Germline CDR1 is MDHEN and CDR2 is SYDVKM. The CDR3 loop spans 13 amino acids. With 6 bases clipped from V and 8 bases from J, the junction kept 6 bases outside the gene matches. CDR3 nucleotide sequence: TGTGCCAGCAGAACAGGGGTAAAGGAAAAACTGTTTTTT. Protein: CASRTGVKEKLFF.